The rows below give T cell receptor beta chains drawn from one sample of a study of a mutant IDH1 vaccine in newly diagnosed glioma. Measured with immunoSEQ multiplex PCR; TCRdb has only the in-frame clones, and not every one. Of about 66,000 clones detected, roughly 84% appear once; the ten largest clones hold approximately 10%. These receptors lack a known antigen. Sequencing was performed on PBMCs, taken from a glioma patient whose treatment included an IDH1 peptide vaccine. Source of these receptors: a woman aged 45-65 years with glioma. Each CDR3 is given with its conserved first and last residue. D genes are given only for firm matches. For some rows the clone size is stated as once, few or many, or as a class when expanded; others skip it.

TRBD1	-	TRBV5-6	TRBJ2-5	CASSVPGQGSETQYF	TGTGCCAGCAGCGTCCCGGGACAGGGGTCAGAGACCCAGTACTTC
-	-	TRBV10-3	TRBJ1-1	CAISAQLNTEAFF	TGTGCCATCAGTGCCCAGCTGAACACTGAAGCTTTCTTT
-	-	TRBV19	TRBJ2-7	CASSIGPNEQYF	TGTGCCAGTAGTATAGGCCCCAACGAGCAGTACTTC
TRBD1	-	TRBV6-5	TRBJ2-7	CASSQTGASYEQYF	TGTGCCAGCAGCCAAACAGGGGCCTCCTACGAGCAGTACTTC
-	-	TRBV7-9	TRBJ2-3	CASSKATGLLADTQYF	TGTGCCAGCAGCAAAGCTACGGGACTCCTCGCAGATACGCAGTATTTT
-	-	TRBV19	TRBJ1-2	CASTPGSRAIGGYTF	TGTGCCAGTACCCCCGGCTCCAGGGCAATTGGGGGCTACACCTTC
TRBD1	-	TRBV7-9	TRBJ1-6	CASSDRDRDSPLHF	TGTGCCAGCAGCGACCGGGACAGAGATTCACCCCTCCACTTT
-	-	TRBV7-2	TRBJ2-7	CASSLQVSYEQYF	TGTGCCAGCAGCTTACAGGTCTCCTACGAGCAGTACTTC
-	-	TRBV4-3	TRBJ1-3	CASSQDVGSGNTIYF	TGCGCCAGCAGCCAAGATGTAGGGTCCGGAAACACCATATATTTT
-	-	TRBV6-1	TRBJ1-1	CASTQGEAFF	TGTGCCAGCACCCAGGGTGAAGCTTTCTTT
TRBD1	-	TRBV6-6	TRBJ1-4	CASSYTGTGINEKLFF	TGTGCCAGCAGTTACACCGGGACAGGAATTAATGAAAAACTGTTTTTT
-	few	TRBV9	TRBJ1-1	CASSRRDTMNTEAFF	TGTGCCAGCAGCCGGCGGGACACAATGAACACTGAAGCTTTCTTT
TRBD1	-	TRBV5-1	TRBJ1-6	CASSLGATGPESPLHF	TGCGCCAGCAGCTTGGGGGCGACAGGGCCTGAATCACCCCTCCACTTT
TRBD1	once	TRBV4-3	TRBJ1-2	CASSQETGATGGYTF	TGCGCCAGCAGCCAAGAGACAGGGGCGACAGGGGGCTACACCTTC
-	-	TRBV25-1	TRBJ2-7	CASNGGDYEQYF	TGTGCCAGCAATGGCGGGGACTACGAGCAGTACTTC
TRBD1	once	TRBV7-8	TRBJ2-3	CATGGTGNTDTQYF	TGTGCCACCGGGGGGACAGGGAACACAGATACGCAGTATTTT
-	-	TRBV6-5	TRBJ1-1	CASARPGSTEAFF	TGTGCCAGCGCACGCCCTGGGAGCACTGAAGCTTTCTTT
TRBD1	-	TRBV5-1	TRBJ1-2	CASSLTGGPENGYTF	TGCGCCAGCAGTCTAACAGGGGGCCCGGAGAATGGCTACACCTTC
TRBD1	-	TRBV19	TRBJ1-2	CATNGQAYGYTF	TGTGCCACCAACGGACAGGCCTATGGCTACACCTTC
TRBD1	-	TRBV7-8	TRBJ1-1	CASSLEQGTGDTEAFF	TGTGCCAGCAGCTTAGAACAGGGGACCGGGGACACTGAAGCTTTCTTT
-	once	TRBV6-4	TRBJ2-6	CASSESGANVLTF	TGTGCCAGCAGTGAATCCGGGGCCAACGTCCTGACTTTC
-	-	TRBV5-1	TRBJ1-3	CASSPGESGNTIYF	TGCGCCAGCAGCCCAGGGGAGTCTGGAAACACCATATATTTT
-	-	TRBV4-3	TRBJ1-1	CASSQDRAGDTEAFF	TGCGCCAGCAGCCAAGACAGGGCAGGGGACACTGAAGCTTTCTTT
TRBD1	-	TRBV5-1	TRBJ1-2	CASSSGGGRGGYGYTF	TGCGCCAGCAGCTCCGGAGGGGGCAGGGGTGGCTATGGCTACACCTTC
-	-	TRBV4-2	TRBJ1-2	CASSQEAGAANGYTF	TGTGCCAGCAGCCAAGAAGCAGGGGCGGCTAACGGCTACACCTTC
TRBD1	few	TRBV5-1	TRBJ1-1	CASRSGTGDSEAFF	TGCGCCAGCAGGTCCGGGACAGGGGATTCTGAAGCTTTCTTT
-	once	TRBV18	TRBJ1-1	CASSPQGDFTEAFF	TGTGCCAGCTCACCTCAGGGTGACTTCACTGAAGCTTTCTTT
-	-	TRBV7-2	TRBJ2-2	CASSPRLQVAGELFF	TGTGCCAGCAGCCCGCGACTCCAGGTTGCCGGGGAGCTGTTTTTT
-	-	TRBV11-1	TRBJ2-2	CASSLGNPTRELFF	TGTGCCAGCAGCTTAGGCAACCCCACCCGGGAGCTGTTTTTT
TRBD1	-	TRBV15	TRBJ2-7	CATSRRGTGANEQYF	TGTGCCACCAGCAGAAGGGGGACAGGGGCGAACGAGCAGTACTTC
-	-	TRBV28	TRBJ1-2	CASRGGGDRSFYGYTF	TGTGCCAGCAGGGGGGGTGGGGACCGGAGCTTTTATGGCTACACCTTC
-	few	TRBV5-4	TRBJ2-1	CASSPGERNEQFF	TGTGCCAGCAGCCCCGGGGAACGCAATGAGCAGTTCTTC
-	-	TRBV2	TRBJ2-3	CATQTHITDTQYF	TGTGCCACCCAGACTCACATCACAGATACGCAGTATTTT
TRBD1	once	TRBV7-2	TRBJ2-5	CASSSTGVQETQYF	TGTGCCAGCAGCTCGACAGGGGTCCAAGAGACCCAGTACTTC
-	-	TRBV7-9	TRBJ2-7	CASSLNEVSYEQYF	TGTGCCAGCAGCTTAAATGAGGTTTCCTACGAGCAGTACTTC
TRBD1	-	TRBV5-6	TRBJ1-5	CASSTRQGNQPQHF	TGTGCCAGCAGCACAAGACAGGGGAATCAGCCCCAGCATTTT
-	-	TRBV30	TRBJ1-5	CAWTRGSTYSNQPQHF	TGTGCCTGGACCCGGGGATCGACCTATAGCAATCAGCCCCAGCATTTT
-	-	TRBV4-2	TRBJ1-6	CASSQGGSSYNSPLHF	TGTGCCAGCAGCCAAGGAGGGAGCTCCTATAATTCACCCCTCCACTTT
-	-	TRBV15	TRBJ1-2	CATSRDPTSGYTF	TGTGCCACCAGCAGAGATCCGACAAGCGGCTACACCTTC
TRBD1	-	TRBV5-6	TRBJ1-1	CASSFGTGLVNTEAFF	TGTGCCAGCAGCTTTGGGACAGGGCTCGTGAACACTGAAGCTTTCTTT
-	-	TRBV14	TRBJ1-2	CASSPAGTGGYTF	TGTGCCAGCAGCCCCGCAGGGACGGGGGGCTACACCTTC
-	-	TRBV28	TRBJ1-5	CASSLLPGTNRNQPQHF	TGTGCCAGCAGTTTATTGCCAGGGACGAATCGCAATCAGCCCCAGCATTTT
-	-	TRBV5-1	TRBJ2-2	CASSISSVGELFF	TGCGCCAGCAGTATATCCAGCGTCGGGGAGCTGTTTTTT
-	-	TRBV19	TRBJ1-2	CASSMGLEGYTF	TGTGCCAGTAGTATGGGACTTGAGGGCTACACCTTC
-	-	TRBV11-3	TRBJ1-6	CASSHERGTSPLHF	TGTGCCAGCAGCCACGAAAGGGGAACTTCACCCCTCCACTTT
-	-	TRBV5-1	TRBJ2-5	CASSLGAGETQYF	TGCGCCAGCAGCTTGGGGGCCGGGGAGACCCAGTACTTC
TRBD2	-	TRBV5-1	TRBJ2-2	CASRGSGGLITGELFF	TGCGCCAGCAGGGGTAGCGGGGGGCTGATCACCGGGGAGCTGTTTTTT
-	-	TRBV5-1	TRBJ1-1	CASSLAGGYTEAFF	TGCGCCAGCAGCTTGGCCGGTGGGTACACTGAAGCTTTCTTT
TRBD2	-	TRBV5-1	TRBJ2-5	CASSSLAGGQETQYF	TGCGCCAGCAGCTCCTTAGCGGGGGGACAAGAGACCCAGTACTTC
TRBD2	few	TRBV27	TRBJ2-7	CASSLSGLAVQYF	TGTGCCAGCAGTTTATCGGGACTAGCGGTGCAGTACTTC
-	-	TRBV7-9	TRBJ2-1	CASSFGLVGEQFF	TGTGCCAGCAGCTTCGGACTTGTGGGTGAGCAGTTCTTC
-	-	TRBV7-8	TRBJ1-1	CASSLAPRQGQSVEAFF	TGTGCCAGCAGCTTAGCGCCGCGTCAGGGGCAATCGGTTGAAGCTTTCTTT
TRBD1	-	TRBV5-1	TRBJ1-3	CASSSGGQGGDTIYF	TGCGCCAGCAGCTCGGGTGGACAGGGAGGGGACACCATATATTTT
-	-	TRBV5-6	TRBJ2-5	CASSPGARETQYF	TGTGCCAGCAGCCCGGGAGCCAGAGAGACCCAGTACTTC
-	-	TRBV7-2	TRBJ1-5	CASSLSASGRQPQHF	TGTGCCAGCAGCTTAAGTGCATCAGGGAGGCAGCCCCAGCATTTT
TRBD2	-	TRBV7-9	TRBJ2-7	CASSLSGGAGYEQYF	TGTGCCAGCAGCCTTAGCGGGGGAGCGGGGTACGAGCAGTACTTC